A single sample is the source of the 27 T cell receptor beta chains below, sequenced in a study of T cells in lung cancer brain metastases. The data were produced by immunoSEQ multiplex PCR, yet TCRdb's version contains in-frame clones alone and is incomplete. The sample records roughly 1,500 clones, 90% being singletons. Sequences were obtained from tumor tissue from a brain metastasis. These receptors all come from a man aged 55 to 70 with non-small cell lung cancer that had spread to the brain.

The V gene is TRBV6-5, the J gene TRBJ1-1, with TRBD1 as a possible D gene (5 bases). This CDR3 is 11 amino acids long. CDR1 is MNHEY, CDR2 SVGAGI, per germline. Trimming shortened V by 5 bases and J by 8 bases, and 9 bases separated the two germline ends. CDR3 protein: CASSNGGEAFF. As DNA, the CDR3 is TGTGCCAGCAGTAATGGGGGAGAAGCTTTCTTT.

J is TRBJ1-1 and V is TRBV5-1; D may be TRBD1 (5 bases). Germline lookup yields CDR1 SGHRS and CDR2 YFSETQ. Trimming took 0 bases from V and 1 from J, leaving 10 bases between them. This CDR3 is 15 amino acids long. The chain's CDR3 is CASSLDGQGNTEAFF. The CDR3 DNA reads TGCGCCAGCAGCTTGGATGGTCAGGGGAACACTGAAGCTTTCTTT.

This clone came up once. This chain joins TRBV5-6 and TRBJ1-2; no definite D call. Germline V gene sequence: CDR1 SGHDT, CDR2 YYEEEE. The CDR3 is 13 amino acids. V was clipped by 1 base and J by 7 bases, with 11 bases between them. CDR3 bases: TGTGCCAGCAGCTTGATAGGGTTAGGTGGCTACACCTTC. Encoded protein: CASSLIGLGGYTF. The full variable domain, rest sourced from reference TRBV5-6 and TRBJ1-2, is DAGVTQSPTHLIKTRGQQVTLRCSPKSGHDTVSWYQQALGQGPQFIFQYYEEEERQRGNFPDRFSGHQFPNYSSELNVNALLLGDSALYLCASSLIGLGGYTFGSGTRLTVV.

V gene TRBV7-9 combines with J gene TRBJ2-1; TRBD1 matches 8 bases. The CDR3 spans 16 residues. The V gene's germline CDR1 is SEHNR and CDR2 FQNEAQ (reference sequence). V trimming: 4 bases; J trimming: 1 base; junction bases outside the gene matches: 6. CDR3 sequence (DNA): TGTGCCAGCAGCTATCACGACAGGGGATCCTACAATGAGCAGTTCTTC. Translated: CASSYHDRGSYNEQFF.

The chain has TRBV6-1 and TRBJ1-2; D is perhaps TRBD1 (5 bases). The length of the CDR3 is 13 residues. Trimming stripped 6 bases from V and 4 bases from J, with 12 bases between. Germline assignment: CDR1 MNHNS and CDR2 SASEGT. Here the CDR3 reads CASRPGQPYGYTF. The CDR3 DNA follows: TGTGCCAGCAGGCCCGGACAACCCTATGGCTACACCTTC.

This chain links TRBV10-2 with TRBJ1-2; D might be TRBD1 (5 bases). CDR3 length: 15 residues. Per germline, CDR1 WSHSY and CDR2 SAAADI. V was cut by 0 bases and J by 4 bases, with 12 bases left in between. CDR3 nucleotide sequence: TGCGCCAGCAGTGAGTCACGTAGGGGATTCTATGGCTACACCTTC. This codes for CASSESRRGFYGYTF.

The chain couples TRBV9 to TRBJ1-3; D is uncertain. V gave up 2 bases and J gave up 0 bases, with 9 bases separating them. The V gene's germline CDR1 is SGDLS and CDR2 YYNGEE. The CDR3 runs to 15 residues. The CDR3 region has the DNA TGTGCCAGCAGCGTGGGTCAAAGCTCTGGAAACACCATATATTTT. The encoded protein is CASSVGQSSGNTIYF.

CDR3: CASSPAGTSGLSYEQYF. In DNA form, the CDR3 reads TGTGCCAGCAGCCCCGCGGGGACTAGCGGGCTCTCCTACGAGCAGTACTTC. The chain has TRBV11-2 and TRBJ2-7, with 12 bases aligning to TRBD2. From germline, CDR1 is SGHAT and CDR2 FQNNGV. The CDR3 consists of 17 residues. The V and J ends lost 5 bases and 0 bases, in that order; junction bases with no gene match: 8.

As regards this clone: At one end, the junction sequence differs from germline, possibly due to a read error. Other DNA sequences within the sample encode an identical CDR3. This chain connects TRBV7-6 to TRBJ2-7, with D uncertain. The CDR3 is 13 amino acids. CDR1 is SGHVS, CDR2 FNYEAQ, per germline. The CDR3: CASSLGPNYEQYF. CDR3 nucleotide sequence: TGTGCCAGCAGCTTAGGGCCGAACTACGAACAGTACTTC. The complete variable domain, with remaining parts taken from reference TRBV7-6 and TRBJ2-7, reads GAGVSQSPRYKVTKRGQDVALRCDPISGHVSLYWYRQALGQGPEFLTYFNYEAQQDKSGLPNDRFSAERPEGSISTLTIQRTEQRDSAMYRCASSLGPNYEQYFGPGTRLTVT.

The V and J genes are TRBV7-8 and TRBJ1-5; D might be TRBD1 (5 bases). The germline V gene has CDR1 SGHVS and CDR2 FQNEAQ. The CDR3 contains 13 residues. The germline V and J ends were trimmed by 5 bases and 4 bases, with 9 bases remaining between them. CDR3: CASSMGPNQPQHF. For the CDR3, the DNA is TGTGCCAGCAGCATGGGGCCTAATCAGCCCCAGCATTTT.

The chain couples TRBV6-6 to TRBJ2-7; 7 positions agree with TRBD2. This CDR3 has 15 residues. Germline CDR1 is MNHNY and CDR2 is SVGAGI (reference sequence). The junction had 8 bases not matched to a gene; V was cut back by 0 bases and J by 6 bases. CDR3 in DNA: TGTGCCAGCAGTTACTCGCAGACTAGCCACCGCGAGCAGTACTTC. It is translated as CASSYSQTSHREQYF.

The count of this clone is one. The chain recombines TRBV7-8 with TRBJ1-3; the match to TRBD1 covers 8 bases. The V segment lost 4 bases and the J segment 6 bases; nucleotides outside the gene matches: 8. The CDR3 sequence is 15 residues long. Germline V lookup: CDR1 SGHVS, CDR2 FQNEAQ. The CDR3 region has the DNA TGTGCCAGCAGCTCCGATGACAGGGGAGAAAACACCATATATTTT. Its protein product is CASSSDDRGENTIYF.

The rearrangement links TRBV7-3 to TRBJ2-1, with 12 bases identical to TRBD1. V was clipped by 0 bases and J by 6 bases; unmatched bases: 6. This CDR3 is built from 17 residues. The germline CDR1 and CDR2 sequences are SGHTA and FQGTGA. The CDR3 sequence: CASSLTGGTGGVNEQFF. CDR3 sequence (DNA): TGTGCCAGCAGCTTAACGGGGGGGACAGGGGGCGTCAATGAGCAGTTCTTC. Using reference TRBV7-3 and TRBJ2-1 for the parts outside the CDR3, the full variable domain is GAGVSQTPSNKVTEKGKYVELRCDPISGHTALYWYRQSLGQGPEFLIYFQGTGAADDSGLPNDRFFAVRPEGSVSTLKIQRTERGDSAVYLCASSLTGGTGGVNEQFFGPGTRLTVL.

Notes on this clone: At one end the junction does not follow the germline gene, possibly because of a read error. The CDR3 DNA reads TGTGTCAGCAGTCCCGCGTGGGGGAATTCACCCCTCCACTTT. Translation: CVSSPAWGNSPLHF. This rearrangement joins TRBV27 to TRBJ1-6; possible D gene TRBD1, 5 bases. The germline V gene has CDR1 MNHEY and CDR2 SMNVEV (reference sequence). The CDR3 totals 14 residues.

J is TRBJ2-1 and V is TRBV27, with no clear D. This CDR3 comprises 13 residues. The V gene's germline CDR1 is MNHEY and CDR2 SMNVEV (reference sequence). Trimming cost V 0 bases and J 5 bases, with 5 bases left between them. The CDR3 sequence is CASSLSGNNEQFF. DNA of the CDR3: TGTGCCAGCAGTTTATCTGGCAACAATGAGCAGTTCTTC.

This chain joins TRBV6-1 and TRBJ1-5, with D perhaps matching TRBD1 (6 bases). CDR3 size: 14 residues. The V end lost 7 bases, the J end lost 3 bases, and 13 bases lay between the germline ends. CDR1 and CDR2 (germline): MNHNS, SASEGT. CDR3 DNA: TGTGCCAGCAACTACCGGGACACCAATCAGCCCCAGCATTTT. Its translation is CASNYRDTNQPQHF.

This sequence joins TRBV5-1 and TRBJ1-1; weak D call: TRBD1 (5 bases). Germline V gene lookup returns CDR1 SGHRS and CDR2 YFSETQ. Trimming pared 1 base from V and 3 bases from J, leaving 10 bases between. The CDR3 has 14 residues. The CDR3 bases are TGCGCCAGCAGCTTGAGAAGAGGGGACACTGAAGCTTTCTTT. Translation gives CASSLRRGDTEAFF.

This chain joins TRBV7-8 and TRBJ1-4, with D possibly being TRBD1 (5 bases). This CDR3 has 15 residues. V was clipped by 5 bases and J by 0 bases, with 10 bases between them. The germline V gene encodes CDR1 SGHVS and CDR2 FQNEAQ. CDR3 amino acids: CASSQGHATNEKLFF. DNA for the CDR3: TGTGCCAGCAGCCAGGGTCATGCAACTAATGAAAAACTGTTTTTT.

The V gene is TRBV5-1, the J gene TRBJ2-1; possible D gene TRBD1, 6 bases. The ends were cut back, 0 bases at V and 7 bases at J, with 14 bases in the middle. Per the germline V gene, CDR1 is SGHRS and CDR2 is YFSETQ. CDR3 length: 15 amino acids. This CDR3 reads CASSLAGDGLNEQFF. CDR3 coding DNA: TGCGCCAGCAGCTTGGCAGGGGACGGGCTAAATGAGCAGTTCTTC.

The chain is built from TRBV25-1 and TRBJ2-2, with 8 nucleotides matching TRBD1. CDR1 and CDR2 from the germline V gene are MGHDK and SYGVNS. This CDR3 has 13 amino acids. The V gene end was trimmed by 10 bases and the J gene end by 7 bases; junction bases not matched to a gene: 8. The CDR3 nucleotides are TGTGCCACCGAGACAGGGGTTCACGGGGAGCTGTTTTTT. Translation: CATETGVHGELFF.

The chain has TRBV5-4 and TRBJ1-1; TRBD1 might be the D (6 bases). CDR1 and CDR2 from the germline V gene are SGHNT and YYREEE (reference sequence). V dropped 0 bases and J dropped 1 base, with 10 bases sitting between them. The CDR3 is made up of 15 amino acids. CDR3 bases: TGTGCCAGCAGCTTGGCCGAGACAGGGAACACTGAAGCTTTCTTT. Translating gives CASSLAETGNTEAFF.

The rearrangement uses TRBV5-6 and TRBJ1-5, with D possibly being TRBD1 (5 bases). From germline, CDR1 is SGHDT and CDR2 YYEEEE. The length of the CDR3 is 15 residues. With 4 bases removed from V and 9 bases from J, the gap between germline ends came to 20 bases. CDR3 loop: CASSRVDSGHRPQHF. The CDR3 region has the DNA TGTGCCAGCAGCAGGGTAGACAGTGGTCATAGGCCCCAGCATTTT.

The V and J genes are TRBV29-1 and TRBJ2-5; TRBD2 agrees at 7 bases. From germline, CDR1 is SQVTM and CDR2 ANQGSEA. The CDR3 length is 12 residues. Germline trimming cut 1 base from V and 4 bases from J; bases unmatched to any gene: 0. The CDR3 nucleotides are TGCAGCGTTGAAGCGGGAGGAGAGACCCAGTACTTC. Its translation is CSVEAGGETQYF. Together with reference TRBV29-1 and TRBJ2-5, the CDR3 gives the full variable domain: SAVISQKPSRDICQRGTSLTIQCQVDSQVTMMFWYRQQPGQSLTLIATANQGSEATYESGFVIDKFPISRPNLTFSTLTVSNMSPEDSSIYLCSVEAGGETQYFGPGTRLLVL.

In DNA, the CDR3 is TGCGCCAGCAGCTTGGAAACTAGGTTCGGTGCCGGGGAGCTGTTTTTT. This sequence encodes CASSLETRFGAGELFF. The gene calls are TRBV5-1 and TRBJ2-2, with TRBD2 as a possible D gene (5 bases). This CDR3 region has 16 residues. CDR1 SGHRS and CDR2 YFSETQ come from the germline V gene. V lost 0 bases and J lost 6, with 15 bases in between.

This rearrangement joins TRBV7-2 to TRBJ1-5; D is perhaps TRBD1 (6 bases). The CDR3 runs to 15 residues. The germline gives CDR1 SGHTA, CDR2 FQGNSA. Trimming left V 2 bases short and J 4 bases short, with 12 bases between. This CDR3 is CASSLIAGANQPQHF. For the CDR3, the DNA is TGTGCCAGCAGCTTAATTGCAGGGGCGAATCAGCCCCAGCATTTT.

The V gene is TRBV4-2, the J gene TRBJ2-1; no reliable D call. The V end lost 1 base, the J end lost 6 bases, and 10 bases lay between the germline ends. The germline CDR1 and CDR2 sequences are LGHNA and YNFKEQ. The CDR3 consists of 14 residues. For the CDR3, the DNA is TGTGCCAGCAGCCAAGGGTCCGGAGTCAATGAGCAGTTCTTC. Its translation: CASSQGSGVNEQFF.

This clone was found a few times. Other DNA sequences within the sample encode an identical CDR3. The V call is TRBV5-3, the J call TRBJ2-7, with D maybe TRBD2 (6 bases). TRBV5-3 carries the ORF label, with uncertain function. The ends were cut back, 4 bases at V and 2 bases at J, with 16 bases in the middle. CDR3 size: 15 residues. CDR3 bases: TGTGCCAGAAGCCCCGGACTACCACATCCCTACGAGCAGTACTTC. This encodes CARSPGLPHPYEQYF.